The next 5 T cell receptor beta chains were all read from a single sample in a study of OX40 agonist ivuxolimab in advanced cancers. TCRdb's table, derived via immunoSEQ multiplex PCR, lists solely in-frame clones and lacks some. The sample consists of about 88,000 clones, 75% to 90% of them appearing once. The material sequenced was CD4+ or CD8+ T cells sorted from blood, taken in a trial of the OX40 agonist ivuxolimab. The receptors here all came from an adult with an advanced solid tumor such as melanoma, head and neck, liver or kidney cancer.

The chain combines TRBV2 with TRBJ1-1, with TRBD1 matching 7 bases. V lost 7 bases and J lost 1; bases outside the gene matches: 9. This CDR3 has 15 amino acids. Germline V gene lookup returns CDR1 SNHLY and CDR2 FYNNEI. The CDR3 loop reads CASNDPGQRNTEAFF. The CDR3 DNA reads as TGTGCCAGCAACGATCCGGGACAGCGGAACACTGAAGCTTTCTTT.

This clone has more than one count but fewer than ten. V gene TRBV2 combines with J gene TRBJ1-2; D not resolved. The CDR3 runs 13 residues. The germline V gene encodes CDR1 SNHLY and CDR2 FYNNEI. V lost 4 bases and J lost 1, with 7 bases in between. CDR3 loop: CASSGGINYGYTF. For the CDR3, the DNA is TGTGCCAGCAGTGGAGGGATTAACTATGGCTACACCTTC. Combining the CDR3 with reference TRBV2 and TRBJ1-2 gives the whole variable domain EPEVTQTPSHQVTQMGQEVILRCVPISNHLYFYWYRQILGQKVEFLVSFYNNEISEKSEIFDDQFSVERPDGSNFTLKIRSTKLEDSAMYFCASSGGINYGYTFGSGTRLTVV.

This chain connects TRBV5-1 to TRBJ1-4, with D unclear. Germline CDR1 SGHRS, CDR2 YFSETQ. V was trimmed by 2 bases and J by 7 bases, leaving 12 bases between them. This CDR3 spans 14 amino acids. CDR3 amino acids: CASSFDNFGEKLFF. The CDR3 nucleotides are TGCGCCAGCAGCTTCGACAATTTCGGTGAAAAACTGTTTTTT. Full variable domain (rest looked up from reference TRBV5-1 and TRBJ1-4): KAGVTQTPRYLIKTRGQQVTLSCSPISGHRSVSWYQQTPGQGLQFLFEYFSETQRNKGNFPGRFSGRQFSNSRSEMNVSTLELGDSALYLCASSFDNFGEKLFFGSGTQLSVL.

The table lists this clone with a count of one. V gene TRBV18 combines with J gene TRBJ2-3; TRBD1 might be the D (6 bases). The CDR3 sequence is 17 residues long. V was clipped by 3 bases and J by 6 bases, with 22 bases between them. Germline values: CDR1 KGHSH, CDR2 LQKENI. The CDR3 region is CASSPTPTGRGLDTQYF. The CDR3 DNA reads TGTGCCAGCTCACCGACCCCAACAGGGAGAGGATTGGATACGCAGTATTTT.

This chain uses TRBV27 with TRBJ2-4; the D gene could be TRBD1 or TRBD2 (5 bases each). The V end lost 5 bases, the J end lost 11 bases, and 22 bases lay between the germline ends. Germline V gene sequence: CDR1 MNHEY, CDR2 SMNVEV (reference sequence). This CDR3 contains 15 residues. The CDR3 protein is CASSHRYWDVKLQYF. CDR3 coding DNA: TGTGCCAGCAGTCATCGTTACTGGGACGTCAAGCTTCAGTACTTC.